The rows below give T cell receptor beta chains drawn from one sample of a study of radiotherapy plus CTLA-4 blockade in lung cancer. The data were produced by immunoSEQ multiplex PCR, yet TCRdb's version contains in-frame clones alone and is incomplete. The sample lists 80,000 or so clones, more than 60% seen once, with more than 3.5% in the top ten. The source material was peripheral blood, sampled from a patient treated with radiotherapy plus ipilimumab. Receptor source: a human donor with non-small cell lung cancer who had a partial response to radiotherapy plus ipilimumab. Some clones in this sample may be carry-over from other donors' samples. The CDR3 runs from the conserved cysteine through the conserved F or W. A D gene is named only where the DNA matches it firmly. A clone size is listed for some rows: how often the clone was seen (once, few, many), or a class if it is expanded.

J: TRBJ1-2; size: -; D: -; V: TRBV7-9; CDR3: CASRAGQSNYGYTF; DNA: TGTGCCAGCAGGGCCGGACAGAGTAACTATGGCTACACCTTC
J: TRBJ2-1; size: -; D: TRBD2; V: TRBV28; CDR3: CASSYTLAGNNEQFF; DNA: TGTGCCAGCTCCTATACACTAGCGGGAAACAATGAGCAGTTCTTC
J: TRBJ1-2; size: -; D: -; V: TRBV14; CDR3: CASSQNFLGHGYTF; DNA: TGTGCCAGCAGCCAAAATTTCCTGGGCCATGGCTACACCTTC
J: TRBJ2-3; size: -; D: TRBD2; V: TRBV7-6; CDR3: CASSLGTSNTQYF; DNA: TGTGCCAGCAGCCTAGGGACTAGCAATACGCAGTATTTT
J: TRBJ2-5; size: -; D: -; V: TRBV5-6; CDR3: CASSLLAGHIQETQYF; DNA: TGTGCCAGCAGCTTGTTGGCAGGTCACATCCAAGAGACCCAGTACTTC
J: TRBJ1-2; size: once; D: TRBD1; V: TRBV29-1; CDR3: CSGGTGGYTF; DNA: TGCAGCGGGGGGACAGGCGGCTACACCTTC
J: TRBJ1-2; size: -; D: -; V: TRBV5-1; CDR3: CASSPDGGYGYTF; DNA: TGCGCCAGCAGCCCCGACGGAGGCTATGGCTACACCTTC
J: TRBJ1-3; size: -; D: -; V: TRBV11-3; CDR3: CASSLRGNGNTIYF; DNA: TGTGCCAGCAGCCTCCGAGGTAATGGAAACACCATATATTTT
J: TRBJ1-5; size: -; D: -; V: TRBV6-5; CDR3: CASSRGINQPQHF; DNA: TGTGCCAGCAGTCGGGGTATCAATCAGCCCCAGCATTTT
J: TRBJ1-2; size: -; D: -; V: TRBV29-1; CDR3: CSVKQAYGYTF; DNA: TGCAGCGTTAAACAGGCCTATGGCTACACCTTC
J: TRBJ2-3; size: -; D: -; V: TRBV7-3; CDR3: CASSTGVSTDTQYF; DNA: TGTGCCAGCAGCACCGGGGTGAGCACAGATACGCAGTATTTT
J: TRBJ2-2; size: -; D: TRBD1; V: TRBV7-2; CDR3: CASSPPGTGWGGELFF; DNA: TGTGCCAGCAGCCCACCTGGGACAGGGTGGGGCGGGGAGCTGTTTTTT
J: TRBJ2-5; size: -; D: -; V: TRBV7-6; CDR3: CASSRSGTLETQYF; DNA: TGTGCCAGCAGCAGAAGCGGGACACTGGAGACCCAGTACTTC
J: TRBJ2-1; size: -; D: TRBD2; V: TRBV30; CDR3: CAWSSTTSGGYNEQFF; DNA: TGTGCCTGGAGTTCCACGACTAGCGGGGGTTACAATGAGCAGTTCTTC
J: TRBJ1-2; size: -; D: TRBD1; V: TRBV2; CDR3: CASTPGQHGGYTF; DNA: TGTGCCAGCACCCCGGGACAGCATGGGGGCTACACCTTC
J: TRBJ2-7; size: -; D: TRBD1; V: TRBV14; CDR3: CASSARTGNSYEQYF; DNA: TGTGCCAGCAGCGCTAGGACAGGAAACTCCTACGAGCAGTACTTC
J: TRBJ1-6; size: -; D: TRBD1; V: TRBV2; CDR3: CASSGGTGGSPLHF; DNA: TGTGCCAGCAGTGGCGGGACAGGGGGGTCACCCCTCCACTTT
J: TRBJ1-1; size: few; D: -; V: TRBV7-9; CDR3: CASSLGYSSNTEAFF; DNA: TGTGCCAGCAGCTTAGGGTACAGTTCAAACACTGAAGCTTTCTTT
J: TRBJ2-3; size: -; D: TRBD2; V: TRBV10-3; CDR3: CAISRTSGGRTDTQYF; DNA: TGTGCCATCAGTCGGACTAGCGGGGGGCGCACAGATACGCAGTATTTT
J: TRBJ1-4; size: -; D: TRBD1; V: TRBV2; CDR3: CASRETGATNEKLFF; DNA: TGTGCCAGCAGAGAGACAGGGGCAACTAATGAAAAACTGTTTTTT
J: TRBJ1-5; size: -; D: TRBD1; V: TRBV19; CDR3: CASLPVTGGNQPQHF; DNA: TGTGCCAGTCTCCCCGTCACAGGGGGCAATCAGCCCCAGCATTTT
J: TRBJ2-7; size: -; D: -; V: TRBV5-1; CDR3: CASSFNQGEQYF; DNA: TGCGCCAGCAGCTTTAACCAGGGCGAGCAGTACTTC
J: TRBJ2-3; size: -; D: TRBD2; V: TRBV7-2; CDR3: CASSSSGSTDTQYF; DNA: TGTGCCAGCAGCTCTAGCGGTAGCACAGATACGCAGTATTTT
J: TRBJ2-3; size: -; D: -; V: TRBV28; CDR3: CASSPGGTYGDLDTQYF; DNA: TGTGCCAGCAGCCCAGGGGGGACTTATGGTGACCTAGATACGCAGTATTTT
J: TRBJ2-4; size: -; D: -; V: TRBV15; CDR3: CATSTIHSLAKNIQYF; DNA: TGTGCCACCAGCACTATCCACAGTTTAGCCAAAAACATTCAGTACTTC
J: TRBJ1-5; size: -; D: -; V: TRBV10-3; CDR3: CAIRQGLDQPQHF; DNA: TGTGCCATCCGGCAGGGATTAGATCAGCCCCAGCATTTT
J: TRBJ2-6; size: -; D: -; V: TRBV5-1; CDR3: CASSLVGTNSGANVLTF; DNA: TGCGCCAGCAGCTTGGTCGGGACAAACTCTGGGGCCAACGTCCTGACTTTC
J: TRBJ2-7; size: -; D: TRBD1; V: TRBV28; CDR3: CATLGQGAWEQYF; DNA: TGTGCCACGTTGGGACAGGGGGCCTGGGAGCAGTACTTC
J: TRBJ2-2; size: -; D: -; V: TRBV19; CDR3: CASSMRVQVTGELFF; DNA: TGTGCCAGTAGTATGCGGGTTCAGGTTACCGGGGAGCTGTTTTTT
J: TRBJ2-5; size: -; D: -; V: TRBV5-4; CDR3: CASSPRGGQRETQYF; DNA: TGTGCCAGCAGCCCAAGGGGGGGCCAACGGGAGACCCAGTACTTC
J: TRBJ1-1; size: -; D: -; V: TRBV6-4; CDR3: CASSVMQGTEAFF; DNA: TGTGCCAGCAGTGTCATGCAGGGAACTGAAGCTTTCTTT
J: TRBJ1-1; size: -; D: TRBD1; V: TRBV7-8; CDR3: CASSSDRVASTEAFF; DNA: TGTGCCAGCAGCTCCGACAGGGTAGCGAGCACTGAAGCTTTCTTT
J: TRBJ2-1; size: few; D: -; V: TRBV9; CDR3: CASSVETGSYNEQFF; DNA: TGTGCCAGCAGCGTAGAGACAGGCTCCTACAATGAGCAGTTCTTC